This T cell receptor beta chain was recorded in a study of CD8 T cells in ankylosing spondylitis. Many counts were recorded for this clonotype. The CDR3 has 15 residues. J gave up 0 bases and V 4 bases, and 2 bases lay outside the gene matches. From germline, CDR1 is SGHRS and CDR2 YFSETQ. Using its own MiXCR run on the 5' RACE reads, TCRdb lists one record per CDR3 protein. The data hold about 39,000 distinct CDR3 sequences, with about 9.3% observed a single time. This chain joins TRBV5-1 and TRBJ2-2, with 8 positions matching TRBD2. The sequenced material came from blood, either unsorted or a sorted T cell fraction (not recorded which). This clonotype was sampled from a male donor with ankylosing spondylitis or in good health (not recorded which). The CDR3 DNA follows: TGCGCCAGCAGCCAGGGACTAGCGAACACCGGGGAGCTGTTTTTT. Encoded protein: CASSQGLANTGELFF.